The source of this T cell receptor (beta chain) is a study of regulatory T cells in long-lasting Graves disease. Study context: With positive TSH receptor antibodies and over 5 years of antithyroid drugs, Graves' disease was considered persistent. Study-wide findings and caveats: When disease was persistent, TRBV28, TRBJ1-2 and TRBJ2-5 were the favored segments.

The CDR3 is 14 residues long. CDR1 SGHTA and CDR2 FQGNSA come from the germline V gene. Trimming stripped 5 bases from V and 7 bases from J, with 15 bases between. As for this clonotype: Its specificity is unknown.

Researchers made TCR beta libraries by using iRepertoire HTBI primers and running Arm-PCR on CDR3 regions. From the multiplex PCR reads, TCRdb called clonotypes with MiXCR, one entry per CDR3 protein. This table holds approximately 400,000 distinct CDR3 sequences, roughly 20% found once. Time point in this sample: persistent/refractory GD, antithyroid drugs over 5 years with positive TRAb. The authors made the TCR library using RNA they extracted from PBMCs. Graves' disease diagnoses followed American Thyroid Association guidelines. Peripheral blood, 7 to 9.5 milliliters per patient, was collected in EDTA tubes.

The material sequenced was peripheral blood mononuclear cells (PBMCs), taken when the disease was refractory, from a patient treated with antithyroid drugs. The TCR sequence derives from a female donor with Graves disease. The J gene is TRBJ2-1, the V gene TRBV7-2, with D possibly matching TRBD2 (5 bases). CDR3 in DNA: TGTGCCAGCAGCCACGGTAATTCGGGGAATGAGCAGTTCTTC. This codes for CASSHGNSGNEQFF.